The clone carrying this T cell receptor (beta chain) was recorded once. This sample was included in a study of control samples from healthy donors and cancer patients. Trimming removed 5 bases from V and 3 bases from J; junction bases left unmatched: 6. Per germline, CDR1 LNHNV and CDR2 YYDKDF (reference sequence). The CDR3 is made up of 15 amino acids. Some clones are missing from TCRdb's copy, which holds only in-frame ones; the method was immunoSEQ multiplex PCR. This table holds around 100,000 clones, just under 95% found once. The source material was blood. This TCR derives from a human donor in good health. The donor label of this sample is uncertain. The chain uses TRBV15 and TRBJ1-1, with 10 bases fitting TRBD1. CDR3 in DNA: TGTGCCACCAGCGTAAGGACAGGGGGGTACACTGAAGCTTTCTTT. It yields the protein CATSVRTGGYTEAFF. Combining the CDR3 with reference TRBV15 and TRBJ1-1 gives the whole variable domain DAMVIQNPRYQVTQFGKPVTLSCSQTLNHNVMYWYQQKSSQAPKLLFHYYDKDFNNEADTPDNFQSRRPNTSFCFLDIRSPGLGDTAMYLCATSVRTGGYTEAFFGQGTRLTVV.